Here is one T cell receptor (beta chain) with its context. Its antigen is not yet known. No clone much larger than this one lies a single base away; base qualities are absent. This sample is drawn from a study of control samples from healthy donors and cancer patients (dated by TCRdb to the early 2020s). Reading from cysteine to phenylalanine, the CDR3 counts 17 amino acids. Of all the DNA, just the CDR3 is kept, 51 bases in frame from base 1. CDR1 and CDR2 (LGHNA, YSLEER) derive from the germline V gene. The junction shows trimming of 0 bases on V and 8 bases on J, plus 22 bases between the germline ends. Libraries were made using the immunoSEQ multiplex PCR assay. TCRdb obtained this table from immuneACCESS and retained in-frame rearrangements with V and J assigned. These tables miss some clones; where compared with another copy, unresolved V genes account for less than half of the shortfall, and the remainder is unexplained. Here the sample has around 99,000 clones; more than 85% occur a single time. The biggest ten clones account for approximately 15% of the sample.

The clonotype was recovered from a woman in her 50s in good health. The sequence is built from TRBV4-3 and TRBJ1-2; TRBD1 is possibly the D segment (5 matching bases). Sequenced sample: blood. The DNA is TGCGCCAGCAGCCAAGACAAGGTGGACAACCCGGCGTGGGGCTACACCTTC. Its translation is CASSQDKVDNPAWGYTF.